This T cell receptor (beta chain) is drawn from a study of cytomegalovirus exposure and HLA in healthy donors listed by TCRdb under 2017. Concerning the study at large: An earlier analysis of several hundred of the donors reported more than 250 Gb of sequence data and around 110 million unique TCR beta sequences from about 180 million T cells. The later analysis used no new phenotypic data to find candidate immune exposures, relying instead on TCR beta sequences and their occurrence across donors. The number of donors typed differed by locus, with about 629-630 for A, B, C, DRB1 and DQB1, approximately 500 for DQA1, about 610 for DPA1, and 472 for DPB1. The genetic ancestry cluster associated with self-reported Caucasian donors included around 76% of the 350 to 500 genotyped donors. Donor age, sex, ethnicity and CMV serostatus were collected together with the repertoire data. Both class I and class II loci were covered by HLA typing, at four-digit resolution. The study profiled the T cell repertoires of hundreds of subjects by immunosequencing and related them to cytomegalovirus serostatus. Because of strong linkage in the cohort, roughly five DR-DQ haplotypes were treated as single units for association and clustering. Every discovery cohort repertoire had been produced on one sequencing platform. Besides the first cohort of hundreds of subjects, a separate validation cohort made up of 90 to 150 different subjects was used. An earlier analysis of around 540 of the donors applied high-throughput TCR beta sequencing to assess whether each TCR beta V gene segment acted as functional or pseudogenic. About 300 gigabases of sequencing data and approximately 85 million unique TCR sequences were included in an early release covering roughly 600 HLA-typed donors. A later genetic analysis used genome-wide SNP genotypes for about 55% of the 666 donors, treating that subset as a discovery cohort. On average, 235,054 unique TCR beta nucleotide sequences were sequenced per donor among 398 genotyped donors of the cohort, with around 19% of those sequences being non-productive. To predict cytomegalovirus infection status, the study brought together high-throughput TCR immunosequencing, statistical association of individual TCRs with disease status, and machine learning. The study aimed to test whether cataloging public T cell receptors could reveal signatures of past pathogen exposure. A later analysis re-examined previously published TCR beta repertoires from 610 or so donors and added high-resolution HLA genotyping to investigate patterns of TCR occurrence. The investigation overall reported the following: Strong co-occurrence of HLA alleles, especially DR and DQ, made assigning TCR associations to individual alleles difficult. In a later analysis, most CMV-associated TCR beta chains were found to appear HLA-restricted, with HLA associations seemingly driven largely by CMV exposure. Several of the top co-occurrence clusters appeared to be linked to parvovirus B19, influenza, CMV and Epstein-Barr virus, according to a later analysis. Most TCR sequences were seen in very few donors, while some public TCRs were found in many individuals. Because HLA typing was missing for some donors at each locus, association tests included only the typed subset. The presence/absence analyses assumed that sequencing depth was roughly uniform across donors, and that assumption may not be true. Correlated functional status among segregating V segments might be attributable to linkage disequilibrium, but an unknown experimental factor could not be ruled out. About 17 rarely observed V segments, including chromosome 9 orphons, were excluded from the earlier analysis of 550 to 700 of the donors because counts were too low. In a later genetic analysis, a missense DCLRE1C variant was associated with V-gene and J-gene trimming of TCR beta chains, and the association was replicated in an independent cohort. In a later analysis, HLA-associated TCR beta chains showed more clonal expansion and lower generation probabilities than non-associated chains that were equally common. According to the authors, the approach could potentially be generalized to other disease states and immunological phenotypes. A further reported finding was that TCR beta sequences accurately predicted the HLA-A and HLA-B alleles for most subjects in the first cohort. Cytomegalovirus status was reported to be diagnosed by the classifier with high specificity and sensitivity in both the original and validation cohorts. The study listed 164 TCR beta chains as associated with cytomegalovirus. A later analysis found that TCR association rates varied across HLA loci, with DRB1 alleles showing the most associated TCRs and HLA-C alleles the fewest. Immune exposure information for the cohort was limited to CMV serostatus. Broadly in line with IMGT annotations, most TCR beta V segments showed up in productive rearrangements about 87% or about 30% of the time in an earlier analysis of approximately 600 of the donors. A later genetic analysis reported fewer N-insertions in productive TCRs among donors in an Asian-associated ancestry cluster than the roughly 700-donor mean. A few of the identified cytomegalovirus-associated TCR beta chains were confirmed in vitro to be specific for cytomegalovirus antigens. Some IMGT-functional V segments, including TRBV6-2 and TRBV6-3, could not be told apart with the 87-base-pair reads, so those segments were excluded. Specific HLA alleles were associated with around 18,000 TCR beta sequences at a false discovery rate of 0.05 in a later analysis. A group of highly shared sequence variants was considered likely to be a technical artifact of the sequencing pipeline. In this cohort, only TCR beta chains were sequenced, and detectable features were limited by the absence of alpha or paired-chain data.

As regards this clone: Which antigen it targets is not known. No base-level quality is on record; no much larger clone is a single base apart.

The cohort was made up of roughly 670 healthy bone marrow donors. At the time of sampling, every cohort member was nominally healthy, though immune exposures that went unrecorded were likely present. The donor was CMV seronegative and belonged to the group of approximately 320 seronegative cohort members. A peripheral blood sample was collected from each donor, and TCR beta sequencing was performed on peripheral blood mononuclear cells. The Qiagen DNeasy Blood Extraction Kit was used to extract genomic DNA from the blood cell samples. From its cysteine to its phenylalanine, the CDR3 spans 14 amino acids. Only the CDR3 DNA is retained, 42 bases long and in frame from the first base. V sheds 2 bases and J sheds 0 bases, leaving 7 bases between their ends. The CDR1 and CDR2 encoded by the germline V gene are MNHEY and SVGAGI. Library method: the immunoSEQ multiplex PCR assay. For the multiplex PCR, a mixture combining 60 forward primers for TCR Vbeta segments and 13 reverse primers for TCR Jbeta segments was used. A multiplex PCR assay on genomic DNA amplified the CDR3 region of rearranged TCR beta genes. The Illumina HiSeq System was used to sequence the amplified TCR beta libraries as 87-base-pair reads. The original pipeline was this. A later analysis tallied 75 million to 95 million unique TCR beta chains across the 666 repertoires, and about 12 million of those chains were shared by two or more donors. Raw reads were error-corrected and collapsed into unique sequences with a nearest-neighbor algorithm that merged closely related sequences to remove PCR and sequencing errors. V, D and J gene segments were assigned by aligning CDR3 sequences to IMGT reference sequences. For a sequence to be retained, at least a six-nucleotide match to both a V gene segment and a J gene segment was required. A rearrangement was called productive if the CDR3 had no stop codons and remained in frame with V and J, and every other rearrangement was called non-productive. Following IMGT convention, CDR3 was defined as the stretch from the second conserved V-encoded cysteine to the conserved J-encoded phenylalanine. The earlier analysis of 587 of the donors excluded sequences that lacked an unambiguous match to a single V gene segment. In an earlier analysis of 500 to 750 of the donors, V segments were called functional above 56.7% productive rearrangements and were called segregating when the between-donor standard deviation exceeded 5%. To diagnose cytomegalovirus status from the catalog of TCR beta chain sequences, a statistical classification framework was built. V and J gene assignment, in a later analysis, came from comparing TCR nucleotide sequences with IMGT/GENE-DB human TR gene sequences. Using the TCRdist pipeline, a later analysis assigned CDR3 sequences along with most-parsimonious VDJ recombination scenarios. A later analysis defined each TCR beta chain by its CDR3 amino acid sequence plus V-gene family, and excluded reads lacking a unique V-gene family. In a later analysis, nearly 600 highly shared, low-generation-probability nucleotide sequences were removed to address suspected cross-contamination and a sequencing artifact. A later analysis calculated a clonal expansion index for each public chain from normalized within-repertoire ranks of inferred template counts. A later analysis computed generation probabilities with a VDJ recombination model fitted to out-of-frame rearrangements, and checked the results against IGoR. In a later analysis, TCR-TCR, TCR-HLA and TCR-CMV co-occurrence was scored with hypergeometric tests, and a repertoire-size bias correction was applied to TCR pairs. In a later analysis, false discovery rates were estimated by permuting HLA or CMV assignments 20 times. In a later analysis, co-occurring TCRs were grouped using DBSCAN, and TCRdist sequence similarity was added for clustering within HLA-allele-positive subsets. For co-occurrence clustering, repertoires with fewer than 30,000 or more than 120,000 public chains were excluded, along with four to six repertoires with anomalous nucleotide sharing. TCRdb limited this immuneACCESS table to in-frame rearrangements with V and J called. A share of clones is missing; checked studies link under half to unresolved V genes, and the rest is unexplained. V, J and clone size were drawn from that table, and D and trimming were deduced from the DNA. This sample lists about 160,000 clones; 68% were detected once. In total, the top ten clones hold approximately 1.5% of the sample.

The clonotype was recovered from a man aged 50-59 years in good health and CMV-seronegative. The chain joins TRBV6-5 to TRBJ1-2; possibly the D gene is TRBD1, per 5 matching bases. The sample taken for sequencing was PBMCs. For the CDR3, the sequence is CASSYRGPNYGYTF. The nucleotides are TGTGCCAGCAGTTACAGGGGTCCTAACTATGGCTACACCTTC.